These T cell receptor beta chains were read from a single sample in a study of response to subunit inactivated influenza vaccine. TCRdb used MiXCR to reprocess the RT-PCR reads, holding one entry per CDR3 protein. The table records more than 550,000 distinct CDR3 sequences, about 11% of them present only once. The data also belong to a second study, concerning T cells expressing NK-cell markers.

The material was PBMCs from blood, obtained on the day of vaccination. These receptors originate from a middle-aged man who received an inactivated influenza vaccine. The CDR3 runs from the conserved cysteine through the conserved F or W. The D gene is left open where the match is weak. Rows give clone size only sometimes, using once, few, many, or a class for an expanded clone.

V,D,J,size,CDR3,DNA
TRBV27,-,TRBJ1-1,few,CASSLQRVNTEAFF,TGTGCCAGCAGTTTACAACGGGTGAACACTGAAGCTTTCTTT
TRBV7-2,-,TRBJ2-7,-,CASSPGPFSEQYF,TGTGCCAGCAGCCCTGGGCCCTTTTCCGAGCAGTACTTC
TRBV20-1,-,TRBJ2-1,few,CSARDLERGDEQFF,TGCAGTGCTAGAGATTTGGAAAGGGGTGATGAGCAGTTCTTC
TRBV5-1,TRBD2,TRBJ2-1,-,CASSWGGSLSSYNEQFF,TGCGCCAGCAGCTGGGGGGGTTCCCTTAGCTCCTACAATGAGCAGTTCTTC
TRBV4-3,-,TRBJ2-5,-,CASSQEGRVGETQYF,TGCGCCAGCAGCCAAGAGGGCAGGGTAGGAGAGACCCAGTACTTC
TRBV15,-,TRBJ2-1,once,CATSRLALGSYNEQFF,TGTGCCACCAGCAGATTAGCCCTGGGCTCCTACAATGAGCAGTTCTTC
TRBV5-1,-,TRBJ2-1,-,CASSLAYLGRGSTYNEQFF,TGCGCCAGCAGCTTGGCCTATTTGGGGCGGGGCTCAACCTACAATGAGCAGTTCTTC
TRBV30,-,TRBJ2-5,-,CAWSGPVETQYF,TGTGCCTGGAGTGGGCCGGTGGAGACCCAGTACTTC
TRBV20-1,-,TRBJ2-2,-,CSARKTGNTGELFF,TGCAGTGCTCGTAAAACAGGAAACACCGGGGAGCTGTTTTTT
TRBV12-3/TRBV12-4,-,TRBJ2-3,many,CASSPRVLRTDTQYF,TGTGCCAGCAGCCCCCGGGTCCTTCGCACAGATACGCAGTATTTT
TRBV12-3/TRBV12-4,-,TRBJ2-2,many,CASSFPGEYGELFF,TGTGCCAGCAGTTTCCCAGGGGAATACGGGGAGCTGTTTTTT
TRBV3-1,-,TRBJ2-5,few,CASSRDLETQYF,TGTGCCAGCAGTCGGGACCTAGAGACCCAGTACTTC
TRBV12-3/TRBV12-4,-,TRBJ2-2,-,CASSRPGDTGELFF,TGTGCCAGCAGCCGCCCGGGGGACACCGGGGAGCTGTTTTTT
TRBV15,TRBD2,TRBJ2-1,-,CATSRDSSLAGALNEQFF,TGTGCCACCAGCAGAGATTCCTCCTTAGCGGGGGCCCTCAATGAGCAGTTCTTC
TRBV20-1,-,TRBJ2-1,few,CSAHPTTLSYNEQFF,TGCAGTGCTCACCCGACTACCCTCTCCTACAATGAGCAGTTCTTC
TRBV7-2,TRBD2,TRBJ2-2,many,CASSPPTSGRNTGELFF,TGTGCCAGCAGCCCCCCGACTAGCGGGAGGAACACCGGGGAGCTGTTTTTT
TRBV6-1,TRBD1,TRBJ1-6,-,CASTSGGGYSPLHF,TGTGCCAGCACCTCAGGGGGGGGGTATTCACCCCTCCACTTT
TRBV28,-,TRBJ2-1,-,CASSLVYRARWGNEQFF,TGTGCCAGCAGTTTAGTTTATCGGGCTAGATGGGGCAATGAGCAGTTCTTC
TRBV7-2,TRBD2,TRBJ2-7,-,CASSLLGLATYEQYF,TGTGCCAGCAGCCTATTGGGACTAGCGACCTACGAGCAGTACTTC
TRBV2,-,TRBJ1-4,few,CASSERGITNEKLFF,TGTGCCAGCAGTGAAAGAGGGATCACTAATGAAAAACTGTTTTTT
TRBV13,TRBD1,TRBJ2-7,-,CASSLLGQGASEQYF,TGTGCCAGCAGCTTACTCGGACAGGGGGCTTCCGAGCAGTACTTC
TRBV7-2,-,TRBJ1-5,-,CASSSQGDQPQHF,TGTGCCAGCAGCTCCCAAGGCGATCAGCCCCAGCATTTT
TRBV10-3,-,TRBJ2-1,few,CAINSGLGSYNEQFF,TGTGCCATAAATAGCGGTCTCGGCTCCTACAATGAGCAGTTCTTC
TRBV9,-,TRBJ1-1,-,CASSYRPTMNTEAFF,TGTGCCAGCAGCTATAGACCGACCATGAACACTGAAGCTTTCTTT
TRBV12-3/TRBV12-4,-,TRBJ1-4,-,CASSSVQGVREKLFF,TGTGCCAGCAGTTCGGTACAGGGAGTCCGGGAAAAACTGTTTTTT
TRBV10-3,TRBD1,TRBJ2-3,many,CAIRPGQGADTQYF,TGTGCCATCAGGCCGGGACAGGGGGCAGATACGCAGTATTTT
TRBV7-2,-,TRBJ2-5,few,CASSLDSAETQYF,TGTGCCAGCAGCCTAGACTCCGCGGAGACCCAGTACTTC
TRBV19,-,TRBJ2-1,few,CASSITHMGYNEQFF,TGTGCCAGTAGTATCACCCACATGGGGTACAATGAGCAGTTCTTC
TRBV9,-,TRBJ2-7,many,CASSKDSTLGEQYF,TGTGCCAGCAGCAAGGACAGTACCCTCGGCGAGCAGTACTTC
TRBV5-1,TRBD2,TRBJ2-7,few,CASSGGGNLPYEQYF,TGCGCCAGCAGCGGGGGGGGTAATCTCCCCTACGAGCAGTACTTC
TRBV15,-,TRBJ1-3,few,CATSRTSGNTIYF,TGTGCCACCAGCAGAACCTCTGGAAACACCATATATTTT
TRBV5-1,-,TRBJ2-1,many,CASSPRSFSYNEQFF,TGCGCCAGCAGCCCGCGGAGCTTCTCCTACAATGAGCAGTTCTTC
TRBV20-1,-,TRBJ1-6,-,CSARAGATDSPLHF,TGCAGTGCTAGGGCAGGAGCCACTGATTCACCCCTCCACTTT
TRBV4-1,TRBD1,TRBJ2-3,-,CASSQVVTGGTDTQYF,TGCGCCAGCAGCCAAGTCGTCACAGGGGGGACAGATACGCAGTATTTT
TRBV15,-,TRBJ2-1,-,CATSRDPGDEQFF,TGTGCCACCAGCAGAGATCCCGGGGATGAGCAGTTCTTC
TRBV20-1,-,TRBJ2-1,few,CSASLYSYNEQFF,TGCAGTGCTAGTTTGTACTCCTACAATGAGCAGTTCTTC
TRBV21-1,-,TRBJ2-1,-,CASSVLTSNEQFF,TGTGCCAGCAGCGTCCTGACTAGCAATGAGCAGTTCTTC
TRBV7-9,-,TRBJ2-1,-,CASRNPSGRQQFF,TGTGCCAGCAGGAACCCCAGCGGGCGTCAGCAGTTCTTC